Included here is one TCR beta chain sequence, with context. Its cognate antigen has yet to be identified. This specimen belongs to a study of monozygotic twins with inflammatory bowel disease (dated by TCRdb to about 2019). Broadly, across the study: In total, roughly 30 monozygotic twin pairs made up the full study: 19 Danish pairs, all IBD-discordant, plus nine German pairs, of which four were IBD-concordant and five were IBD-discordant. The search for disease-associated traits relied mainly on comparing IBD patients with their genetically identical healthy co-twins within discordant pairs. Each individual had, on average, about 151 000 unique TCRalpha sequences and 181 000 unique TCRbeta sequences available for analysis. Beyond this particular receptor, the publication reports: Differing immunosuppressive treatments among patients may have added background noise and inter-individual variability to the repertoires. The results gave no support for a single strong signal or clonotype linked to IBD. Distinction between different T cell subtypes could not be achieved in the analysis. Compared with healthy twins, IBD patients had fewer clonotypes in common with other individuals, a difference most pronounced in patients showing signs of disease activity. A decrease in TCRbeta repertoire diversity, as measured by inverse Simpson index, was observed in IBD patients compared with their healthy co-twins. No difference in repertoire similarity was observed between concordant and discordant twins, possibly owing to limited statistical power.

The protocol used for the library was 5' RACE. For each TCR library, about 4,000 ng of total RNA was used. cDNA was synthesized with SMARTScribe reverse transcriptase in eight separate reactions per sample. During cDNA synthesis, unique molecular identifiers containing a 6-nucleotide sample barcode were introduced by template switching. TCRalpha and TCRbeta cDNA was amplified in two nested PCRs of roughly 16 and 10 cycles, and bead purification was carried out after each PCR. Before amplification, the cDNA was treated with uracil DNA-glycosylase and purified using the QIAquick PCR purification kit. The second PCR added Illumina TruSeq-compatible adapters along with sample-specific barcodes. Library quality and concentration were checked on TapeStation and Qubit, and libraries were pooled at around 5.3 ng each. Sequencing of the pooled libraries was done on an Illumina HiSeq2500 single-index Rapid Run using custom sequencing primers and 2 x 100 bp reads. The authors' analysis ran thus. UMI-based consensus assembly with MiGEC version 1.2.6 was used to correct PCR and sequencing errors. MiXCR version 2.1.1 was used for V(D)J alignment, clonotype assembly and CDR3 extraction. Gene usage, clonotype sharing and MAIT/NKT TCR abundance were normalised by analysing the top 1000, 10 000 and 20 000 clonotypes per sample. After downsampling to 27 000 UMIs, diversity was calculated as the inverse Simpson index using the vegan R package. Statistical testing used paired Mann-Whitney U tests on the discordant twin pairs and applied Benjamini-Hochberg correction for multiple testing. TCRdb reprocessed the raw reads; every CDR3 protein sequence is a single record, and DNA is not supplied. TCRdb's processing, not the authors', yielded these V and J calls. This sample's clone table shows some 100,000 distinct CDR3 sequences. Together, the top ten hold 9.5% to 15% of the sample.

From each donor, an approximately 2.5 ml peripheral blood sample was drawn into PAXgene tubes and stored at -80 degrees C. Without any T cell sorting, total RNA was extracted from whole blood using the PAXgene blood miRNA kit on an automated QIAcube. Peripheral blood from monozygotic twin pairs, either concordant or discordant for inflammatory bowel disease, underwent deep TCRalpha and TCRbeta repertoire profiling that used unique molecular barcoding. Smoking habits were recorded for all twin pairs, with individuals classified as current, former or never smokers. The CDR3 runs 16 amino acids, cysteine and phenylalanine included. Nucleotide data are not available. Reading the germline V gene (reference sequence) gives CDR1 LNHNV and CDR2 YYDKDF.

The TCR was taken from a human donor with ulcerative colitis or Crohn's disease, or a healthy co-twin of an affected twin (not recorded which). The specimen sequenced was blood. The rearranged segments are TRBV15 and TRBJ2-1; TCRdb picks TRBD2, but there is no DNA to check that call. The CDR3: CATSRAIAGGPGEQFF.